The 7 T cell receptor beta chains below all came from one sample that was sequenced in a study of human thymus T cells. TCRdb's table, derived via immunoSEQ multiplex PCR, lists solely in-frame clones and lacks some. Among 35,000 to 55,000 clones listed, 94% were seen once. The sample comprised blood. Receptor source: a boy less than two years old with a congenital heart defect but otherwise immunologically healthy.

This chain uses TRBV5-1 with TRBJ2-4, with D tentatively TRBD2 (6 bases). Trimming pared 4 bases from V and 8 bases from J, leaving 16 bases between. The germline gives CDR1 SGHRS, CDR2 YFSETQ. This CDR3 is built from 14 residues. The CDR3 region is CASSLLAHEHIQYF. Here the CDR3 DNA reads TGCGCCAGCAGCCTACTAGCCCATGAGCACATTCAGTACTTC.

The J gene is TRBJ1-3, the V gene TRBV5-1; tentatively, D is TRBD1 (6 bases). The CDR3 has 12 residues. V was clipped by 4 bases and J by 4 bases, with 6 bases between them. From germline, CDR1 is SGHRS and CDR2 YFSETQ. CDR3 loop: CASSDRGNTIYF. The DNA of the CDR3 is TGCGCCAGCAGCGACAGGGGAAACACCATATATTTT.

This sequence joins TRBV7-9 and TRBJ1-4, with a possible D match to TRBD1 (5 bases). V was pared by 1 base and J by 9 bases, with 12 bases between. CDR1 SEHNR and CDR2 FQNEAQ come from the germline V gene (reference sequence). This CDR3 contains 14 residues. The CDR3 coding sequence is TGTGCCAGCAGCTTAGGGGGGACGGCTAAAAAACTGTTTTTT. It is translated as CASSLGGTAKKLFF.

The chain carries TRBV5-1 and TRBJ2-2, with a possible D match to TRBD2 (7 bases). Germline CDR1 and CDR2: SGHRS and YFSETQ. The CDR3 length is 15 residues. V lost 4 bases, J lost 5 bases, and 15 bases lay in between. The chain's CDR3 is CASSLRGAGTGELFF. In DNA, the CDR3 is TGCGCCAGCAGCCTACGGGGGGCCGGGACCGGGGAGCTGTTTTTT. Looking up the rest from reference TRBV5-1 and TRBJ2-2 gives the full variable domain: KAGVTQTPRYLIKTRGQQVTLSCSPISGHRSVSWYQQTPGQGLQFLFEYFSETQRNKGNFPGRFSGRQFSNSRSEMNVSTLELGDSALYLCASSLRGAGTGELFFGEGSRLTVL.

This chain links TRBV4-3 with TRBJ1-3, with no clear D. The CDR3 totals 16 residues. V lost 0 bases to trimming and J lost 0 bases, with 9 bases between them. CDR1 is LGHNA, CDR2 YSLEER, per germline. The CDR3 protein is CASSQDPGFSGNTIYF. In nucleotides, the CDR3 is TGCGCCAGCAGCCAAGATCCAGGCTTCTCTGGAAACACCATATATTTT.

The chain couples TRBV9 to TRBJ2-2; 11 nucleotides line up with TRBD2. CDR1 and CDR2 (germline): SGDLS, YYNGEE. The CDR3 length is 16 residues. V was pared by 4 bases and J by 2 bases, with 4 bases of the junction left unmatched. The CDR3 region has the DNA TGTGCCAGCAGCTTTAGCGGGGGGGTTAACACCGGGGAGCTGTTTTTT. It encodes CASSFSGGVNTGELFF.

The genes are TRBV19 and TRBJ2-3; no clear D gene. V was cut by 5 bases and J by 2 bases, with 14 bases left in between. The CDR3 is made up of 15 amino acids. Looked up from germline, CDR1 is LNHDA and CDR2 is SQIVND (reference sequence). Here the CDR3 DNA reads TGTGCCAGTAGTTCAATGGGCTTTGACACAGATACGCAGTATTTT. Amino acid sequence: CASSSMGFDTDTQYF. The full variable domain, in which reference TRBV19 and TRBJ2-3 provide the parts outside the CDR3, is DGGITQSPKYLFRKEGQNVTLSCEQNLNHDAMYWYRQDPGQGLRLIYYSQIVNDFQKGDIAEGYSVSREKKESFPLTVTSAQKNPTAFYLCASSSMGFDTDTQYFGPGTRLTVL.